This entry is about one T cell receptor beta chain. The record originates from a study of cytomegalovirus exposure and HLA in healthy donors. Clones were sequenced by immunoSEQ multiplex PCR, and TCRdb holds only the in-frame ones, with some missing. This table has some 120,000 clones, around nine tenths appearing once. The germline CDR1 and CDR2 sequences are SNHLY and FYNNEI. V was shortened by 4 bases and J by 0 bases, with 32 bases between the two germline ends. The CDR3 runs to 22 residues. The receptor was derived from a woman aged 18-30 years in good health and CMV-seronegative. V is TRBV2 and J is TRBJ2-3, with a tentative D call TRBD2 (8 bases). Sequencing was done on a sample of PBMCs. DNA for the CDR3: TGTGCCAGCAGTGTCAACCGGGACAGCTATTCTACTAGCGGCACTAGCACAGATACGCAGTATTTT. Amino acid sequence: CASSVNRDSYSTSGTSTDTQYF. Full variable domain (missing parts from reference TRBV2 and TRBJ2-3): EPEVTQTPSHQVTQMGQEVILRCVPISNHLYFYWYRQILGQKVEFLVSFYNNEISEKSEIFDDQFSVERPDGSNFTLKIRSTKLEDSAMYFCASSVNRDSYSTSGTSTDTQYFGPGTRLTVL.